This entry lists 14 T cell receptor beta chains sequenced from one sample in a study of human versus mouse CDR3 diversity and MHC coevolution. Measured with immunoSEQ multiplex PCR; TCRdb has only the in-frame clones, and not every one. The sample yields roughly 80,000 clones, about 93% seen once. Sample: naive CD4+ T cells from blood. Stated subset: CD45RO-negative CD62L-positive naive CD4 T cells. All receptors come from a person aged 30-69 years in good health.

The chain is built from TRBV5-5 and TRBJ2-7, with D possibly being TRBD2 (6 bases). This CDR3 spans 14 amino acids. The V end lost 0 bases, the J end lost 3 bases, and 10 bases lay between the germline ends. Germline V gene data show CDR1 as SGHKS and CDR2 as YYEKEE (reference sequence). The CDR3 DNA reads TGTGCCAGCAGCTTGGGGGGGGTCCGCTACGAGCAGTACTTC. It codes for CASSLGGVRYEQYF.

V is TRBV5-1 and J is TRBJ2-1; 9 bases match TRBD1. The V segment lost 0 bases and the J segment 2 bases; nucleotides outside the gene matches: 3. This CDR3 comprises 16 residues. Germline CDR1 and CDR2: SGHRS and YFSETQ. CDR3 sequence: CASSLAGQGPYNEQFF. The CDR3 coding sequence is TGCGCCAGCAGCTTGGCGGGACAGGGCCCCTACAATGAGCAGTTCTTC.

In this sample, this clone turned up a few times. This chain joins TRBV6-6 and TRBJ1-1; 7 bases agree with TRBD1. The CDR3 is 14 residues long. Germline values: CDR1 MNHNY, CDR2 SVGAGI (reference sequence). J lost 4 bases, V lost 6 bases, and 8 bases had no gene match. CDR3 region: CASRPGTDSTEAFF. For the CDR3, the DNA is TGTGCCAGCAGACCCGGGACAGACAGCACTGAAGCTTTCTTT.

The CDR3 spells CASRRTGSYGYTF. DNA of the CDR3: TGTGCCAGCAGGAGGACAGGGAGCTATGGCTACACCTTC. This chain joins TRBV6-5 and TRBJ1-2; TRBD1 matches 8 bases. The V segment lost 6 bases and the J segment 4 bases; nucleotides outside the gene matches: 4. The CDR3 is 13 residues long. In germline, CDR1 is MNHEY, CDR2 SVGAGI.

This clone has a handful of counts. V is TRBV5-1 and J is TRBJ2-1; the match to TRBD2 covers 7 bases. With V trimmed by 4 bases and J by 6 bases, 10 bases remained unmatched. The CDR3 loop spans 15 amino acids. The germline gives CDR1 SGHRS, CDR2 YFSETQ. The CDR3 region has the DNA TGCGCCAGCAGCGGCGGGGGTTGGGGGGTCAATGAGCAGTTCTTC. Protein product: CASSGGGWGVNEQFF.

The V and J genes are TRBV30 and TRBJ2-7; the match to TRBD2 covers 7 bases. The CDR3 extends over 12 amino acids. The germline V gene has CDR1 GTSNPN and CDR2 SVGIG (reference sequence). With V trimmed by 0 bases and J by 6 bases, 2 bases remained unmatched. The CDR3 DNA is TGTGCCTGGAGTGTGGGAGGGGTCGAGCAGTACTTC. The encoded protein is CAWSVGGVEQYF.

This clone was observed a single time. The chain links TRBV2 to TRBJ2-3; 8 bases line up with TRBD1. J lost 3 bases, V lost 6 bases, and 2 bases had no gene match. Germline loops: CDR1 SNHLY, CDR2 FYNNEI. This CDR3 spans 13 amino acids. CDR3 sequence: CASRQGATDTQYF. CDR3 nucleotide sequence: TGTGCCAGCAGGCAGGGGGCAACAGATACGCAGTATTTT.

The rearrangement joins TRBV7-6 to TRBJ1-4; no clear D gene. The germline V gene encodes CDR1 SGHVS and CDR2 FNYEAQ. Trimming left V 0 bases short and J 4 bases short, with 12 bases between. The CDR3 is 16 amino acids. Here the CDR3 reads CASSLARFRNNEKLFF. For the CDR3, the DNA is TGTGCCAGCAGCTTAGCAAGGTTCAGGAATAATGAAAAACTGTTTTTT.

The DNA for the CDR3 is TGCGCCAGCAGCCAAGAGAGAGTTACTAGCGGGAGGTTCTCAGTGGGGAGTGAGCAGTACTTC. It codes for CASSQERVTSGRFSVGSEQYF. The chain links TRBV4-3 to TRBJ2-7, with TRBD2 matching over 12 bases. CDR3 size: 21 residues. Trimming removed 0 bases from V and 7 bases from J; junction bases left unmatched: 22. Germline CDR1 is LGHNA and CDR2 is YSLEER.

This sequence joins TRBV28 and TRBJ1-4; no clear D gene. The length of the CDR3 is 15 residues. Germline V lookup: CDR1 MDHEN, CDR2 SYDVKM. The V end lost 5 bases, the J end lost 0 bases, and 10 bases lay between the germline ends. CDR3 amino acids: CASSPAEATNEKLFF. The CDR3 bases are TGTGCCAGCAGTCCCGCCGAGGCAACTAATGAAAAACTGTTTTTT.

The CDR3 is CASSEGGVPYEQYF. In nucleotides, the CDR3 is TGTGCCAGCAGTGAAGGCGGGGTACCCTACGAGCAGTACTTC. The rearrangement links TRBV2 to TRBJ2-7; tentative D call: TRBD2 (6 bases). V was cut by 1 base and J by 2 bases, with 9 bases left in between. CDR1 and CDR2 (germline): SNHLY, FYNNEI. The CDR3 is made up of 14 amino acids. Full variable domain (outside the CDR3, taken from reference TRBV2 and TRBJ2-7): EPEVTQTPSHQVTQMGQEVILRCVPISNHLYFYWYRQILGQKVEFLVSFYNNEISEKSEIFDDQFSVERPDGSNFTLKIRSTKLEDSAMYFCASSEGGVPYEQYFGPGTRLTVT.

The chain combines TRBV5-1 with TRBJ1-1; tentatively, D is TRBD1 (5 bases). Germline assignment: CDR1 SGHRS and CDR2 YFSETQ. The V end lost 3 bases, the J end lost 3 bases, and 12 bases lay between the germline ends. The CDR3 runs 14 residues. The CDR3 here is CASSWGGSDTEAFF. Here the CDR3 DNA reads TGCGCCAGCAGCTGGGGGGGGTCGGACACTGAAGCTTTCTTT. Filled out from reference TRBV5-1 and TRBJ1-1, the complete variable domain reads KAGVTQTPRYLIKTRGQQVTLSCSPISGHRSVSWYQQTPGQGLQFLFEYFSETQRNKGNFPGRFSGRQFSNSRSEMNVSTLELGDSALYLCASSWGGSDTEAFFGQGTRLTVV.

The gene calls are TRBV28 and TRBJ1-6, with TRBD1 as a possible D gene (5 bases). Germline V gene lookup returns CDR1 MDHEN and CDR2 SYDVKM. The CDR3 consists of 12 residues. V lost 7 bases to trimming and J lost 8 bases, with 9 bases between them. CDR3 nucleotides: TGTGCCAGCATTAGGGGCGATTCACCCCTCCACTTT. Residues: CASIRGDSPLHF.

V and J are TRBV11-3 and TRBJ2-1, with 7 bases identical to TRBD2. Looked up from germline, CDR1 is SGHNT and CDR2 is YENEEA. The J segment lost 8 bases and the V segment lost 0 bases, leaving 4 bases of the junction unmatched. The length of the CDR3 is 14 residues. DNA of the CDR3: TGTGCCAGCAGCTTAGATGGCGGGAGCGATGAGCAGTTCTTC. The encoded protein is CASSLDGGSDEQFF.